The clone carrying this T cell receptor beta chain appeared a few times. The antigen remains unidentified. The sample's treatment: roughly 11-day PBMC culture with coronavirus spike peptide pools or control peptides (ViraFEST assay). The source of the sample is a study of vaccination and CD4 T cells after COVID-19. Study-level information: Convalescent persons amounted to six males plus four females, two of whom were Hispanic. Stimulation used overlapping spike peptides from SARS-CoV-2, HCoV-NL63, HCoV-OC43 and HCoV-229E.

The CDR3 has 17 residues. V dropped 0 bases and J dropped 4 bases, with 13 bases sitting between them. Germline values: CDR1 MNHEY, CDR2 SVGAGI. The Oncomine TCR Beta short-read assay generated sequence data from the DNA of cultured CD4+ T cells. In TCRdb, the PCR reads were re-called with MiXCR into one record per CDR3 protein. The table records roughly 13,000 distinct CDR3 sequences, approximately 31% of them present only once. This chain links TRBV6-5 with TRBJ1-6; no definite D call. This material consisted of CD4+ T cells from blood, cultured in vitro, taken before SARS-CoV-2 vaccination. The origin of this receptor is a human donor who received a COVID-19 vaccine. CDR3 in amino acids: CASSYSPYPAYNSPLHF. The CDR3 DNA reads TGTGCCAGCAGTTACTCCCCATACCCAGCATATAATTCACCCCTCCACTTT.